This T cell receptor (beta chain) was recorded in a study of response to subunit inactivated influenza vaccine. The CDR3 totals 12 residues. The germline V gene has CDR1 DFQATT and CDR2 SNEGSKA (reference sequence). V lost 6 bases, J lost 2 bases, and 11 bases lay in between. This clonotype was seen more than once but under ten times. Its antigen is currently unknown. General study findings and limits: The authors suggested that every seasonal influenza vaccination recruits few new T cells.

One entry per CDR3 protein, called by TCRdb with MiXCR from the RT-PCR reads. The sample contains around 470,000 distinct CDR3 sequences, more than 7% of which appear only once. This TCR was recovered from a man aged 50 to 75 who received an inactivated influenza vaccine. The input for sequencing was PBMCs from blood, taken less than 30 months after vaccination. The V call is TRBV20-1, the J call TRBJ2-7, with D possibly being TRBD1 or TRBD2 (5 bases each). The CDR3 nucleotides read TGCAGTGCGGGACGGGGAACCTACGAGCAGTACTTC. This translates into CSAGRGTYEQYF.